The sequence of this T cell receptor (beta chain) was determined in a study of blood T cell repertoires in COVID-19. Generated by immunoSEQ multiplex PCR, the TCRdb table keeps only in-frame clones and is missing some. There are some 140,000 clones in the sample; around 80% occur only once, and approximately 3.5% lies in the top ten. The CDR3 extends over 16 amino acids. V was pared by 4 bases and J by 4 bases, with 11 bases of the junction left unmatched. Germline values: CDR1 SGDLS, CDR2 YYNGEE. The J gene is TRBJ2-1, the V gene TRBV9; 7 bases agree with TRBD2. The specimen was peripheral blood. The TCR sequence derives from a man between 60 and 75 years old with acute or convalescent COVID-19. The CDR3 region has the DNA TGTGCCAGCAGCAACGGAGCGGGAAACGGATACAATGAGCAGTTCTTC. It codes for CASSNGAGNGYNEQFF.